One TCR beta chain is described in this entry. Its specificity is unknown. The CDR3 length is 17 residues. From germline, CDR1 is SEHNR and CDR2 FQNEAQ (reference sequence). V was shortened by 1 base and J by 3 bases, with 17 bases between the two germline ends. The data originate from a study of cytomegalovirus exposure and HLA in healthy donors. Study as a whole: An early release of data contained about 85 million unique TCRs, which came from HLA-typed donors. Whole-study findings and limits: Earlier analysis looked at TCR beta V segments, and most were productive about 87% or about 30% of the time. Equally common other TCR beta chains were less clonally expanded than HLA-associated ones, a later analysis found. The number of N-insertions in an Asian-associated ancestry cluster was reportedly below the roughly 620-donor mean in a later analysis.

Primers for the PCR totalled 60 Vbeta and 13 Jbeta. TCRdb's table, derived via immunoSEQ multiplex PCR, lists solely in-frame clones and lacks some. The sample yields about 120,000 clones, of which the top ten take up under 7%. Sample: PBMCs. This TCR derives from a man aged 35 to 55 in good health and CMV-seropositive. This sequence joins TRBV7-9 and TRBJ2-3; D is perhaps TRBD2 (5 bases). The CDR3 DNA reads TGTGCCAGCAGCTTAGGAACAAACCTCAGAGGGACAGATACGCAGTATTTT. Amino acid sequence: CASSLGTNLRGTDTQYF.